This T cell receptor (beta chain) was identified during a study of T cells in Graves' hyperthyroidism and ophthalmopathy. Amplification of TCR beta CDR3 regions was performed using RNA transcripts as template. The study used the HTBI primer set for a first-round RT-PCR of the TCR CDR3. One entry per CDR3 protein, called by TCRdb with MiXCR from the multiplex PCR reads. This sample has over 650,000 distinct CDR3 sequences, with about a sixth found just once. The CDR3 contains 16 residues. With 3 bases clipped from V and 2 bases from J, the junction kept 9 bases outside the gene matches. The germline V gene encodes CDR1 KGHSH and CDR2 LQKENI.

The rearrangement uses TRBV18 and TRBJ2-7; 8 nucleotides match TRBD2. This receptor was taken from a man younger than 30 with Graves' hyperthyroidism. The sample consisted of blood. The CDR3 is CASSPLPGTSPYEQYF. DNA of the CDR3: TGTGCCAGCTCACCTCTACCTGGGACTAGTCCCTACGAGCAGTACTTC.